This T cell receptor (beta chain) was profiled in a study of cytomegalovirus exposure and HLA in healthy donors. About the study: Earlier findings included more than 95 million unique TCR beta sequences obtained from 170 million or so T cells.

In the PCR, 60 Vbeta and 13 Jbeta primers were used. Data came from immunoSEQ multiplex PCR; TCRdb stores just in-frame clones and leaves some out. The sample carries about 130,000 clones, around 78% recorded once. Study-wide findings and caveats: Indistinguishable V segments, including TRBV6-2 and TRBV6-3, were excluded. Among the sequence variants, a highly shared cluster was likely an artifact of sequencing.

Germline CDR1 is DFQATT and CDR2 is SNEGSKA (reference sequence). The CDR3 runs to 11 residues. V was trimmed by 3 bases and J by 7 bases, leaving 9 bases between them. On this clone itself: Its antigen is unidentified.

The receptor's source is a woman aged 45-65 years in good health and CMV-seronegative. The chain couples TRBV20-1 to TRBJ2-5; possibly TRBD2 for D (5 bases). The sequenced sample consisted of PBMCs. CDR3 sequence reads: CSASLSGTQYF. The CDR3 region has the DNA TGCAGTGCTAGTCTCAGCGGGACCCAGTACTTC.